The next 17 T cell receptor beta chains were all read from a single sample in a study of control samples from healthy donors and cancer patients. Generated by immunoSEQ multiplex PCR, the TCRdb table keeps only in-frame clones and is missing some. The sample yields approximately 150,000 clones, more than 90% seen once. Input material: blood. These receptors were taken from a young man in good health.

The rearrangement uses TRBV29-1 and TRBJ2-7; no reliable D call. The CDR3 is 12 amino acids. Germline values: CDR1 SQVTM, CDR2 ANQGSEA. With 6 bases removed from V and 4 bases from J, the gap between germline ends came to 13 bases. CDR3 in amino acids: CSVTTGRYEQYF. DNA of the CDR3: TGCAGCGTGACAACTGGTCGGTACGAGCAGTACTTC.

The rearrangement uses TRBV6-9 and TRBJ2-7; D remains unclear. The CDR3 is made up of 14 amino acids. Trimming cost V 4 bases and J 1 base, with 11 bases left between them. From germline, CDR1 is MNHGY and CDR2 SVAAGI. CDR3 sequence reads: CASSSGRRSYEQYF. In DNA form, the CDR3 reads TGTGCCAGCAGTTCAGGAAGGCGGTCCTACGAGCAGTACTTC.

This chain links TRBV5-1 with TRBJ1-2, with 7 nucleotides matching TRBD1. Trimming took 4 bases from V and 5 from J; bases not matched to a gene: 8. CDR3 length: 14 residues. Germline CDR1 is SGHRS and CDR2 is YFSETQ. In DNA, the CDR3 is TGCGCCAGCAGCACAGACAGGGCGAGGTATGGCTACACCTTC. Translated: CASSTDRARYGYTF. The full variable domain, in which reference TRBV5-1 and TRBJ1-2 provide the parts outside the CDR3, is KAGVTQTPRYLIKTRGQQVTLSCSPISGHRSVSWYQQTPGQGLQFLFEYFSETQRNKGNFPGRFSGRQFSNSRSEMNVSTLELGDSALYLCASSTDRARYGYTFGSGTRLTVV.

The count of this clone is one. CDR3 DNA sequence: TGTGCCAGCAGCCAAGATCGGCTAGCGCACAATGAGCAGTTCTTC. Amino acids: CASSQDRLAHNEQFF. The chain couples TRBV4-2 to TRBJ2-1; D might be TRBD2 (6 bases). CDR1 is LGHNA and CDR2 is YNFKEQ in the germline V gene. The CDR3 sequence is 15 residues long. With 0 bases removed from V and 5 bases from J, the gap between germline ends came to 11 bases.

The chain has TRBV27 and TRBJ1-5; perhaps TRBD1 as D (5 bases). Germline lookup yields CDR1 MNHEY and CDR2 SMNVEV (reference sequence). V lost 8 bases, J lost 0 bases, and 17 bases lay in between. The CDR3 totals 16 residues. The CDR3 nucleotides read TGTGCCAGCGCCCGGCGGGACGGATATAGCAATCAGCCCCAGCATTTT. Its protein product is CASARRDGYSNQPQHF.

The chain carries TRBV4-1 and TRBJ2-2, with D maybe TRBD2 (6 bases). The CDR3 runs 16 residues. V lost 0 bases to trimming and J lost 6 bases, with 14 bases between them. CDR1 is MGHRA, CDR2 YSYEKL, per germline. CDR3 region: CASSQDGGYGAGELFF. For the CDR3, the DNA is TGCGCCAGCAGCCAAGATGGAGGGTATGGGGCCGGGGAGCTGTTTTTT.

The gene calls are TRBV30 and TRBJ1-1; D is uncertain. The CDR3 loop spans 13 amino acids. Trimming left V 2 bases short and J 4 bases short, with 11 bases between. Germline V gene lookup returns CDR1 GTSNPN and CDR2 SVGIG (reference sequence). The chain's CDR3 is CAWSRDFGTEAFF. CDR3 coding DNA: TGTGCCTGGAGTAGGGATTTTGGCACTGAAGCTTTCTTT.

This clone appeared a single time. The rearrangement joins TRBV18 to TRBJ2-2; D is uncertain. Germline V gives CDR1 KGHSH, CDR2 LQKENI. The CDR3 has 15 amino acids. V gave up 0 bases and J gave up 0 bases, with 5 bases separating them. The CDR3 is CASSPPSPNTGELFF. The CDR3 DNA reads TGTGCCAGCTCACCACCCAGTCCGAACACCGGGGAGCTGTTTTTT. Together with reference TRBV18 and TRBJ2-2, the CDR3 gives the full variable domain: NAGVMQNPRHLVRRRGQEARLRCSPMKGHSHVYWYRQLPEEGLKFMVYLQKENIIDESGMPKERFSAEFPKEGPSILRIQQVVRGDSAAYFCASSPPSPNTGELFFGEGSRLTVL.

The chain carries TRBV28 and TRBJ1-1; D ambiguous. The germline V and J ends were trimmed by 6 bases and 6 bases, with 11 bases remaining between them. The CDR3 runs to 12 residues. Germline lookup yields CDR1 MDHEN and CDR2 SYDVKM. The CDR3 sequence is CASSIRRAEAFF. DNA of the CDR3: TGTGCCAGCAGCATACGTCGCGCTGAAGCTTTCTTT.

A single count supports this clone. The gene calls are TRBV9 and TRBJ1-1; D call uncertain. CDR3 length equals 13 residues. V was clipped by 4 bases and J by 1 base, with 8 bases between them. Germline CDR1 SGDLS, CDR2 YYNGEE. CDR3 DNA: TGTGCCAGCAGCCTTCGACAGAACACTGAAGCTTTCTTT. Its translation is CASSLRQNTEAFF.

The V and J genes are TRBV9 and TRBJ1-5; D remains ambiguous. Trimming stripped 0 bases from V and 4 bases from J, with 5 bases between. Per the germline V gene, CDR1 is SGDLS and CDR2 is YYNGEE. This CDR3 comprises 13 residues. CDR3 nucleotide sequence: TGTGCCAGCAGCGTAGGGGCGAATCAGCCCCAGCATTTT. Protein sequence: CASSVGANQPQHF. Together with reference TRBV9 and TRBJ1-5, the CDR3 gives the full variable domain: DSGVTQTPKHLITATGQRVTLRCSPRSGDLSVYWYQQSLDQGLQFLIQYYNGEERAKGNILERFSAQQFPDLHSELNLSSLELGDSALYFCASSVGANQPQHFGDGTRLSIL.

The chain joins TRBV6-1 to TRBJ1-5; 7 bases agree with TRBD1. Germline values: CDR1 MNHNS, CDR2 SASEGT. The ends lost 4 bases at V and 1 base at J; junction bases unmatched: 10. The CDR3 runs to 17 residues. CDR3 sequence: CASSGSYRGGSNQPQHF. The DNA of the CDR3 is TGTGCCAGCAGTGGGAGCTACAGGGGCGGGAGCAATCAGCCCCAGCATTTT.

The rearrangement joins TRBV30 to TRBJ1-6; D possibly corresponds to TRBD1 (5 bases). The length of the CDR3 is 14 residues. CDR1 is GTSNPN, CDR2 SVGIG, per germline (reference sequence). Trimming shortened V by 3 bases and J by 8 bases, and 14 bases separated the two germline ends. CDR3 in amino acids: CAWRGRGPHSPLHF. CDR3 nucleotide sequence: TGTGCCTGGAGGGGAAGGGGACCCCATTCACCCCTCCACTTT.

The genes are TRBV19 and TRBJ1-1, with D unclear. With 1 base removed from V and 0 bases from J, the gap between germline ends came to 9 bases. The germline gives CDR1 LNHDA, CDR2 SQIVND (reference sequence). This CDR3 comprises 15 residues. CDR3 sequence: CASSIGGRLNTEAFF. The DNA of the CDR3 is TGTGCCAGTAGTATAGGCGGCAGACTGAACACTGAAGCTTTCTTT.

J is TRBJ2-1 and V is TRBV10-3; TRBD1 agrees at 9 bases. CDR1 and CDR2 (germline): ENHRY, SYGVKD. The length of the CDR3 is 16 residues. V lost 0 bases to trimming and J lost 6 bases; unmatched junction nucleotides: 6. The CDR3 nucleotides are TGTGCCATCAGTGAGTCGAATGGACAGGGGCTCAATGAGCAGTTCTTC. This codes for CAISESNGQGLNEQFF.

This chain links TRBV11-2 with TRBJ2-3; TRBD2 agrees at 13 bases. Germline V lookup: CDR1 SGHAT, CDR2 FQNNGV. CDR3 length: 18 amino acids. V shed 5 bases, J shed 1 base, and the junction held 9 bases outside the gene matches. The CDR3 coding sequence is TGTGCCAGCAGCAGCCCGGGACTAGCGGGGTGGGGCACAGATACGCAGTATTTT. Protein product: CASSSPGLAGWGTDTQYF.

CDR3: CASSAPLAGPANNEQFF. CDR3 sequence (DNA): TGTGCCAGCAGCGCCCCCCTAGCGGGGCCCGCGAACAATGAGCAGTTCTTC. The V and J genes are TRBV9 and TRBJ2-1, with 9 bases identical to TRBD2. Germline assignment: CDR1 SGDLS and CDR2 YYNGEE. V was clipped by 3 bases and J by 5 bases; unmatched bases: 12. The CDR3 is 17 residues long. Combining the CDR3 with reference TRBV9 and TRBJ2-1 gives the whole variable domain DSGVTQTPKHLITATGQRVTLRCSPRSGDLSVYWYQQSLDQGLQFLIQYYNGEERAKGNILERFSAQQFPDLHSELNLSSLELGDSALYFCASSAPLAGPANNEQFFGPGTRLTVL.